Shown below are 31 T cell receptor beta chains from a single sample sequenced in a study of tissue T cells after allogeneic stem cell transplantation. The protocol was immunoSEQ multiplex PCR, while the TCRdb copy is restricted to in-frame clones and leaves out a portion. The data contain about 490 clones, 60% to 80% of them seen just once; the ten biggest clones take up 10%. Sequencing used gut tissue. Receptors originate from a female BALB/c mouse in good health. The strain's MHC type: H2-d.

A word on this clone: Gene names denote mouse genes. The sequenced CDR3 bases are TGTGCCAGCGGTGAATACAGGCAAAACACCTTGTAC. Translating it yields CASGEYRQNTLY. The CDR3 reads in full as CASGEYRQNTLYF. The V and J genes are TRBV13-2 and TRBJ2-4, with a possible D match to TRBD1 (5 bases). The read comes to an end 1 residue before the CDR3 does, leaving the germline J gene to fill in the end. Germline CDR1 is NNHNN and CDR2 is SYGAGS (reference sequence). The CDR3 has 13 residues. Trimming stripped 2 bases from V and 3 bases from J, with 7 bases between.

With respect to this clone: Genes here carry mouse names. The read gets to within 1 residue of the CDR3 end, and the germline J gene fills in the rest. The chain couples TRBV31 to TRBJ1-4; 8 nucleotides align to TRBD1. CDR3 size: 15 residues. The germline gives CDR1 GKSSPN, CDR2 SITVG. The V gene end was trimmed by 0 bases and the J gene end by 2 bases; junction bases not matched to a gene: 2. CDR3 sequence: CAWSLQGASNERLFF. The CDR3 DNA, read in part, is TGTGCCTGGAGTCTCCAGGGGGCATCCAACGAAAGATTATTT.

For this clone: The genes and germline here are from mouse. The sequence runs out 1 residue before the end of the CDR3; the remainder is reconstructed from the germline J gene. The rearrangement uses TRBV5 and TRBJ2-3; D tentatively fits TRBD1 or TRBD2 (5 bases each). CDR3 size: 16 residues. Trimming pared 0 bases from V and 0 bases from J, leaving 10 bases between. The germline V gene encodes CDR1 LGHNA and CDR2 YNLKQL (reference sequence). The CDR3 protein is CASSQEAGGSAETLYF. The covered CDR3 bases are TGTGCCAGCAGCCAAGAAGCCGGGGGTAGTGCAGAAACGCTGTAT.

The sample holds one count of this clone. Gene names are the mouse ones. The read is 1 residue too short to cover the CDR3 end, so that end is filled in from the germline J gene. This chain links TRBV29 with TRBJ1-4; 8 bases map to TRBD1. J gave up 6 bases and V 2 bases, and 2 bases lay outside the gene matches. The germline V gene has CDR1 MSHET and CDR2 SYDVDS. This CDR3 is built from 14 residues. CDR3 DNA (partial): TGTGCTAGCAGTTTAAGGACAGGGCACGAAAGATTATTT. The encoded protein is CASSLRTGHERLF. The CDR3 reads in full as CASSLRTGHERLFF. The full variable domain, in which reference TRBV29 and TRBJ1-4 provide the parts outside the CDR3, is DMKVTQMPRYLIKRMGENVLLECGQDMSHETMYWYRQDPGLGLQLIYISYDVDSNSEGDIPKGYRVSRKKREHFSLILDSAKTNQTSVYFCASSLRTGHERLFFGHGTKLSVL.

This clone was seen only a few times. Here the gene names and germline are mouse. The read gets to within 1 residue of the CDR3 end, and the germline J gene fills in the rest. The chain has TRBV16 and TRBJ2-7; TRBD2 matches 12 bases. The CDR3 is made up of 17 amino acids. CDR1 and CDR2 (germline): SGHSA, FRNQAP. The trim removed 2 bases at V and 4 bases at J, leaving 9 bases unmatched. This chain's CDR3 is CASSLPPGLGGSYEQYF. The CDR3 DNA, read in part, is TGTGCAAGCAGCTTACCCCCGGGACTGGGGGGAAGTTATGAACAGTAC.

Concerning this clone itself: The listed genes are named as in mouse. Read data end 1 residue before the CDR3 end; the end is taken from the germline J gene. The chain recombines TRBV13-2 with TRBJ1-2, with D possibly TRBD1 on 6 matching bases. The CDR3 spans 12 residues. V shed 5 bases and J shed 1 base, with 6 bases lying between them. Germline V gene sequence: CDR1 NNHNN, CDR2 SYGAGS (reference sequence). The DNA read from the CDR3 is TGTGCCAGCGGGGGACAAAACTCCGACTACACC. Translated, it gives CASGGQNSDYT. The entire CDR3 is CASGGQNSDYTF.

This clone was seen only a few times. These gene names are mouse names. The CDR3 end is not reached by the read, which stops 1 residue before it; the germline J gene fills it in. V is TRBV3 and J is TRBJ2-7, with 8 nucleotides matching TRBD1. The CDR3 sequence is 14 residues long. In germline, CDR1 is SNHLY, CDR2 FYNGKV (reference sequence). The junction had 8 bases not matched to a gene; V was cut back by 3 bases and J by 7 bases. This CDR3 reads CASSFSGGLREQYF. CDR3 bases read: TGTGCCAGCAGCTTTTCAGGGGGCTTACGGGAACAGTAC.

This clone has a handful of counts. Here the gene names and germline are mouse. The CDR3 is cut off 1 residue early in the read; its end comes from the germline J gene. The J gene is TRBJ2-3, the V gene TRBV13-1; D may correspond to TRBD1 or TRBD2 (5 bases each). V shed 8 bases and J shed 3 bases, with 10 bases lying between them. Germline V gives CDR1 NSHNY, CDR2 SYGAGN. This CDR3 has 12 amino acids. The CDR3: CASGRGAETLYF. The covered CDR3 bases are TGTGCCAGTGGAAGGGGCGCAGAAACGCTGTAT.

As concerns this clone: The gene names here belong to mouse. This CDR3 is CASGDATGGGNERLFF. The covered CDR3 bases are TGTGCCAGCGGTGATGCGACAGGGGGGGGCAACGAAAGATTATTT. V usage is TRBV13-2 and J usage is TRBJ1-4; TRBD1 aligns across 9 bases. The missing CDR3 end, 1 residue past where the read stops, is filled in from the germline J gene. There are 16 residues in the CDR3. V shed 0 bases, J shed 4 bases, and the junction held 4 bases outside the gene matches. CDR1 NNHNN and CDR2 SYGAGS come from the germline V gene (reference sequence).

On this clone: The listed genes are named as in mouse. The CDR3 extends 1 residue past the end of the read, so its final part is completed from the germline J gene. V and J are TRBV29 and TRBJ2-4; D not certain. Germline V gene data show CDR1 as MSHET and CDR2 as SYDVDS. V gave up 1 base and J gave up 0 bases, with 2 bases separating them. This CDR3 is 13 amino acids long. The CDR3 DNA, read in part, is TGTGCTAGCAGTTTATATAGTCAAAACACCTTGTAC. Encoded protein: CASSLYSQNTLY. The CDR3, in full, reads CASSLYSQNTLYF.

Note on this clone: Gene names refer to mouse genes. The CDR3 is cut off 1 residue early in the read; its end comes from the germline J gene. The rearrangement joins TRBV13-2 to TRBJ1-4; a weak D match, TRBD1 (6 bases). The V and J ends lost 2 bases and 5 bases respectively, with 10 bases between them. The germline V gene encodes CDR1 NNHNN and CDR2 SYGAGS (reference sequence). The CDR3 loop spans 14 amino acids. The CDR3 DNA, read in part, is TGTGCCAGCGGTGACAGGGGAAGGAACGAAAGATTATTT. Protein: CASGDRGRNERLF. The complete CDR3 sequence is CASGDRGRNERLFF.

As for this clone: Genes here carry mouse names. From the germline J gene comes the end of the CDR3, since the read stops 1 residue before it. The rearrangement uses TRBV13-2 and TRBJ2-1, with TRBD2 matching 12 bases. CDR3 size: 15 residues. Germline V gene data show CDR1 as NNHNN and CDR2 as SYGAGS (reference sequence). V was pared by 3 bases and J by 6 bases, with 4 bases of the junction left unmatched. The sequenced CDR3 bases are TGTGCCAGCGGTGCGACTGGGGGGGCGCGTGCTGAGCAGTTC. Translated, it gives CASGATGGARAEQF. In full, the CDR3 reads CASGATGGARAEQFF.

Note on this clone: Mouse gene names apply. The CDR3 end is not reached by the read, which stops 1 residue before it; the germline J gene fills it in. The chain joins TRBV13-2 to TRBJ1-1, with TRBD1 matching over 7 bases. This CDR3 is built from 15 residues. Germline-derived CDR1 and CDR2 are NNHNN and SYGAGS (reference sequence). Unmatched junction bases numbered 7, after V lost 1 base and J lost 4 bases. CDR3 amino acids: CASGDPDREGTEVFF. The CDR3 bases that were read are TGTGCCAGCGGTGATCCCGACAGGGAGGGCACAGAAGTCTTC.

A note on this clone: Gene names denote mouse genes. Coverage ceases 1 residue before the CDR3 finishes, and the germline J gene fills in the end. The chain employs TRBV12-1 and TRBJ2-2; D gene ambiguous. V lost 7 bases and J lost 0, with 14 bases in between. The CDR3 has 15 amino acids. Germline V gives CDR1 SGHSN, CDR2 HYEKVE. The CDR3 DNA, read in part, is TGTGCCAGTTCCCCGGCCGGGCCAAACACCGGGCAGCTCTAC. It is translated as CASSPAGPNTGQLY. In full, the CDR3 is CASSPAGPNTGQLYF.

About this clone: Gene names are the mouse ones. The observed sequence ends 1 residue before the CDR3 terminus, with the missing tail filled in from the germline J gene. V and J are TRBV1 and TRBJ1-2; 10 positions match TRBD1. This CDR3 contains 15 residues. The germline V gene has CDR1 NSQYPW and CDR2 LRSPGD (reference sequence). V lost 1 base to trimming and J lost 3 bases; unmatched junction nucleotides: 2. CDR3 bases read: TGCACCTGCAGTGCAGGACAGGGGGCGGACTCCGACTACACC. This sequence encodes CTCSAGQGADSDYT. The whole CDR3 reads CTCSAGQGADSDYTF.

As regards this clone: The gene symbols are mouse symbols. The read falls 1 residue short of the CDR3 end, and the missing part is taken from the germline J gene. The V call is TRBV2, the J call TRBJ2-1; 7 nucleotides align to TRBD2. Per the germline V gene, CDR1 is LGHNA and CDR2 is YSYQKL. Germline trimming cut 0 bases from V and 1 base from J; bases unmatched to any gene: 0. The CDR3 contains 15 residues. The CDR3 bases that were read are TGTGCCAGCAGCCAAGACTGGGGGAACTATGCTGAGCAGTTC. As protein: CASSQDWGNYAEQF. The entire CDR3 sequence reads CASSQDWGNYAEQFF.

Remarks on this clone: Gene names refer to mouse genes. Read sequence stops 1 residue before the CDR3 end, and the germline J gene provides the missing end. Other DNA sequences in this sample translate to the same CDR3. This chain joins TRBV19 and TRBJ2-7; a weak D match, TRBD1 (5 bases). Germline V gene lookup returns CDR1 FNHDT and CDR2 SITEND (reference sequence). Trimming pared 4 bases from V and 0 bases from J, leaving 11 bases between. The CDR3 spans 14 residues. The sequenced part of the CDR3 DNA is TGTGCCAGCAGTCCAAAGGGGAGCTCCTATGAACAGTAC. Protein sequence: CASSPKGSSYEQY. The whole CDR3 is CASSPKGSSYEQYF. Together with reference TRBV19 and TRBJ2-7, the CDR3 gives the full variable domain: GGIITQTPKFLIGQEGQKLTLKCQQNFNHDTMYWYRQDSGKGLRLIYYSITENDLQKGDLSEGYDASREKKSSFSLTVTSAQKNEMAVFLCASSPKGSSYEQYFGPGTRLTVL.

Details on this clone: One end of the junction does not line up with germline, which may come from a read error. Any gene name here is a mouse gene name. The read finishes 1 residue shy of the CDR3 end, and the germline J gene is used to complete it. The gene calls are TRBV4 and TRBJ2-7; 7 bases match TRBD2. Germline V CDR1 and CDR2: LGHDT, YNNKQL (reference sequence). The CDR3 runs to 13 residues. CDR3 loop: CASSKDWEYEQYF. The DNA read from the CDR3 is TGTGCCAGCAGCAAAGACTGGGAATATGAACAGTAC.

Of note for this clone: Gene names follow the mouse nomenclature. The CDR3 here is CASSEKNQNTLYF. CDR3 DNA (partial): TGTGCCAGCAGTGAGAAGAATCAAAACACCTTGTAC. The chain employs TRBV13-1 and TRBJ2-4; D unclear. The CDR3 end lies 1 residue beyond the end of the read and is filled in from the germline J gene. The V and J ends lost 2 bases and 2 bases respectively, with 6 bases between them. The CDR3 totals 13 residues. Germline CDR1 reads NSHNY; CDR2 reads SYGAGN.

The table lists this clone with a few counts. Gene names refer to mouse genes. The CDR3 end falls 1 residue outside the read, so it is completed with the germline J gene. This rearrangement joins TRBV14 to TRBJ2-7, with D perhaps TRBD2 (6 bases). V shed 2 bases and J shed 6 bases, with 6 bases lying between them. The CDR3 spans 11 residues. CDR1 and CDR2 from the germline V gene are SGHDT and FRDEAV. The CDR3 reads CASSLGGEQYF. The CDR3 DNA, read in part, is TGTGCCAGCAGTTTGGGGGGTGAACAGTAC.

On this clone: Gene names are mouse gene names. The read terminates 1 residue before the CDR3 end, so the remaining end is supplied by the germline J gene. The V gene is TRBV2, the J gene TRBJ2-5; D uncertain. From germline, CDR1 is LGHNA and CDR2 YSYQKL. Deletions cut 0 bases from V and 2 bases from J, with 6 bases between. This CDR3 comprises 14 residues. CDR3 protein: CASSQDWAQDTQYF. Incomplete CDR3 DNA: TGTGCCAGCAGCCAAGATTGGGCCCAAGACACCCAGTAC.

A few counts support this clone. Gene and germline names: mouse. The CDR3 extends 1 residue past the end of the read, so its final part is completed from the germline J gene. The V and J genes are TRBV5 and TRBJ2-7; D could derive from TRBD1 or TRBD2 (6 bases each). The CDR3 covers 13 residues. Per the germline V gene, CDR1 is LGHNA and CDR2 is YNLKQL (reference sequence). Deletions cut 0 bases from V and 7 bases from J, with 10 bases between. The CDR3 region is CASSQEGAREQYF. The covered CDR3 bases are TGTGCCAGCAGCCAAGAGGGGGCGCGAGAACAGTAC.

With regard to this clone: Gene labels here are mouse ones. The read ends 1 residue shy of where the CDR3 ends; the end is completed using the germline J gene. The chain joins TRBV5 to TRBJ1-1, with D possibly being TRBD1 (5 bases). The CDR3 covers 14 residues. Trimming shortened V by 4 bases and J by 0 bases, and 9 bases separated the two germline ends. Germline values: CDR1 LGHNA, CDR2 YNLKQL (reference sequence). Partial CDR3 DNA: TGTGCCAGCAGCCGTGGGACGGCAAACACAGAAGTCTTC. Its translation is CASSRGTANTEVF. The complete CDR3 sequence is CASSRGTANTEVFF.

Regarding this clone: Gene names follow the mouse nomenclature. The read terminates 1 residue ahead of where the CDR3 ends, so the germline J gene completes it. The V gene is TRBV20, the J gene TRBJ1-1; D gene uncertain. From germline, CDR1 is GFQATS and CDR2 STVNSAI. The CDR3 sequence is 11 residues long. Trimming stripped 0 bases from V and 3 bases from J, with 2 bases between. This CDR3 is CGAREYTEVFF. The sequenced part of the CDR3 DNA is TGTGGTGCTAGGGAGTACACAGAAGTCTTC.

This clone came up a few times. Genes and germline are mouse. Read data end 1 residue before the CDR3 end; the end is taken from the germline J gene. The chain recombines TRBV16 with TRBJ2-7; D might be TRBD1 (6 bases). Deletions cut 0 bases from V and 2 bases from J, with 8 bases between. Germline CDR1 SGHSA, CDR2 FRNQAP. This CDR3 has 14 amino acids. The CDR3 loop is CASSLDAGAYEQYF. The DNA read from the CDR3 is TGTGCAAGCAGCTTAGACGCAGGGGCCTATGAACAGTAC.

As for this clone: Gene names follow the mouse nomenclature. CDR3 bases read: TGTGCCAGCTCTCTCGACTGGGCTCAAAACACCTTGTAC. Amino acid sequence: CASSLDWAQNTLY. The complete CDR3 sequence is CASSLDWAQNTLYF. This chain uses TRBV12-1 with TRBJ2-4; 7 nucleotides align to TRBD2. The read gets to within 1 residue of the CDR3 end, and the germline J gene fills in the rest. V dropped 0 bases and J dropped 2; count of bases not matched to a gene: 1. The CDR3 length is 14 residues. Germline V gene sequence: CDR1 SGHSN, CDR2 HYEKVE. Using reference TRBV12-1 and TRBJ2-4 for the parts outside the CDR3, the full variable domain is DSGVVQSPRHIIKEKGGRSVLTCIPISGHSNVVWYQQTLGKELKFLIQHYEKVERDKGFLPSRFSVQQFDDYHSEMNMSALELEDSAMYFCASSLDWAQNTLYFGAGTRLSVL.

This clone was seen only once. Gene labels here are mouse ones. The read ends 1 residue before the CDR3 terminus; that terminus is restored from the germline J gene. J is TRBJ2-5 and V is TRBV2; 11 bases match TRBD2. The CDR3 contains 14 residues. The germline CDR1 and CDR2 sequences are LGHNA and YSYQKL. The junction had 2 bases not matched to a gene; V was cut back by 3 bases and J by 6 bases. The sequenced CDR3 bases are TGTGCCAGCAGCCAGGGGGACTGGGGGGACACCCAGTAC. As protein: CASSQGDWGDTQY. The full CDR3 is CASSQGDWGDTQYF.

This clone came up a few times. Mouse names are used for the genes. The observed sequence ends 1 residue before the CDR3 terminus, with the missing tail filled in from the germline J gene. The chain is built from TRBV13-2 and TRBJ1-4; D uncertain. This CDR3 is built from 12 residues. From germline, CDR1 is NNHNN and CDR2 SYGAGS (reference sequence). V lost 2 bases, J lost 4 bases, and 3 bases lay in between. The CDR3 is CASGEGNERLFF. The CDR3 bases that were read are TGTGCCAGCGGTGAGGGCAACGAAAGATTATTT.

To note about this clone: Mouse gene names and germline throughout. The read ends 1 residue shy of where the CDR3 ends; the end is completed using the germline J gene. The chain uses TRBV13-3 and TRBJ2-4; tentatively, D is TRBD2 (7 bases). The V end was cut by 10 bases, the J end by 2 bases, with 8 bases between. Germline V gene lookup returns CDR1 NNHDY and CDR2 SYVADS. This CDR3 has 11 amino acids. CDR3 bases read: TGTGCCTGGGGGGCTCAAAACACCTTGTAC. This encodes CAWGAQNTLY. In full, the CDR3 reads CAWGAQNTLYF.

Remarks on this clone: Gene names and germline match the mouse. The CDR3 loop is CAWSLGQGYAEQFF. The CDR3 DNA, read in part, is TGTGCCTGGAGTCTAGGACAGGGGTATGCTGAGCAGTTC. The chain carries TRBV31 and TRBJ2-1; 9 bases match TRBD1. The CDR3 end falls 1 residue outside the read, so it is completed with the germline J gene. This CDR3 contains 14 residues. Germline V gene lookup returns CDR1 GKSSPN and CDR2 SITVG. With V trimmed by 0 bases and J by 4 bases, 1 base remained unmatched.

This clone occurred a few times. Mouse names are used for the genes. The read gets to within 1 residue of the CDR3 end, and the germline J gene fills in the rest. The V call is TRBV5, the J call TRBJ2-3; D remains unclear. The CDR3 runs to 15 residues. Per the germline V gene, CDR1 is LGHNA and CDR2 is YNLKQL (reference sequence). V dropped 3 bases and J dropped 2 bases, with 12 bases sitting between them. The covered CDR3 bases are TGTGCCAGCAGCCAGATCCGGGTGAATGCAGAAACGCTGTAT. Translated: CASSQIRVNAETLY. The complete CDR3 protein is CASSQIRVNAETLYF.